This TCR beta chain was identified in a study of beta chain features in type 1 diabetes. Turning to the study itself: Healthy donors and patients showed comparable age, gender and cell yields. Study-level findings and limits: Type 1 diabetes patients had moderately but significantly shorter TCRB CDR3s in all four CD4+ subsets. Diminished insertions and augmented deletions at VDJ junctions characterized type 1 diabetes patients. The study notes PCR might favor shorter templates equally in patients and controls.

Trimming stripped 7 bases from V and 1 base from J, with 19 bases between. Germline V CDR1 and CDR2: LNHDA, SQIVND (reference sequence). The CDR3 length is 16 residues. This clone was recorded a few times. What it binds is not known. Stem cell-like memory, regulatory, central memory and naive CD4+ cells were sorted via CD45RO/CCR7/CD25/CD127/CD95/CD27. Sequenced material consisted of expressed TCRB transcripts (all of the isolated RNA was reverse transcribed). Sequencing was performed with immunoSEQ multiplex PCR; in TCRdb, only in-frame clones are kept and a portion is missing. Of a few hundred thousand clones detected, around 13% appear once; the ten largest clones hold approximately 0.02%.

The origin of this receptor is a man under 40 with type 1 diabetes. Sequenced sample: naive CD4+ T cells from blood. This chain connects TRBV19 to TRBJ1-1; the D gene is possibly TRBD1 (6 bases). CDR3 coding DNA: TGTGCCAGTACCAACCTTAAGGGGGATTGGAACACTGAAGCTTTCTTT. This sequence encodes CASTNLKGDWNTEAFF.